These T cell receptor beta chains were read from a single sample in a study of blood T cell repertoires in COVID-19. The method was immunoSEQ multiplex PCR; TCRdb's version includes in-frame clones alone and lacks a portion of them. The sample contains over 200,000 clones, 75% to 90% of which appear only once. The material sequenced was PBMCs or T cells enriched from blood (not recorded which). The receptors were sampled from a man aged 40-49 years who had recovered from COVID-19. The CDR3 runs from the conserved cysteine through the conserved F or W. D genes are given only for firm matches. Size is omitted from some rows. Given values are once, few, many or a class for expanded clones.

d_call	v_call	j_call	clone_size	cdr3_nt	cdr3_aa
.	TRBV3-1/TRBV3-2	TRBJ1-4	.	TGTGCCAGCAGCCAAACAGGTGCAACTAATGAAAAACTGTTTTTT	CASSQTGATNEKLFF
.	TRBV6-5	TRBJ2-4	.	TGTGCCAGCTGGACTACCCTGCTGGGGATTCAGTACTTC	CASWTTLLGIQYF
TRBD2	TRBV2	TRBJ2-1	.	TGTGCCAGCAGTAATCAGGGGTTTCTAGCGGGAGGGGGTAATGAGCAGTTCTTC	CASSNQGFLAGGGNEQFF
.	TRBV19	TRBJ1-3	.	TGTGCCAGTAGTATGCAGGCGGGCGGAAACACCATATATTTT	CASSMQAGGNTIYF
TRBD2	TRBV15	TRBJ2-5	.	TGTGCCACCAGCAGAGAGAAGGGGACTAGCGGCAACCAGTACTTC	CATSREKGTSGNQYF
TRBD1	TRBV6-1	TRBJ1-4	.	TGTGCCAGCAGTGAAACCTACTCCGGGACAGGCTACAATGATGAAAAACTGTTTTTT	CASSETYSGTGYNDEKLFF
TRBD1	TRBV3-1/TRBV3-2	TRBJ2-7	few	TGTGCCAGGCTCCGGCGGAGACAGGGGCCATCCTACGAGCAGTACTTC	CARLRRRQGPSYEQYF
TRBD1	TRBV28	TRBJ2-7	.	TGTGCCACCATCCCACAGGGACAGGGGACGATCGAGCAGTACTTC	CATIPQGQGTIEQYF
.	TRBV27	TRBJ2-2	.	TGTGCCAGCACCAAATTTCCAGCCGGGGTCACCGGGGAGCTGTTTTTT	CASTKFPAGVTGELFF
TRBD2	TRBV27	TRBJ2-7	.	TGTGCCAGCACTCTAAGGGGCGGGAGTGGGTACGAGCAGTACTTC	CASTLRGGSGYEQYF
.	TRBV27	TRBJ1-5	.	TGTGCCAGCAGTACCAAACAGGGATTTGGGGCCTATAGCAATCAGCCCCAGCATTTT	CASSTKQGFGAYSNQPQHF
.	TRBV7-2	TRBJ1-4	.	TGTGCCAGCAGCTCAAAGGGGTTGGCTAATGAAAAACTGTTTTTT	CASSSKGLANEKLFF
.	TRBV6-2/TRBV6-3	TRBJ2-1	.	TGTGCCAGCAGTCTCCAGGGTAATGAGCAGTTCTTC	CASSLQGNEQFF
TRBD1	TRBV5-1	TRBJ1-2	.	TGCGCCAGCAGCTTGGATGCAGGGGGGTATGGCTACACCTTC	CASSLDAGGYGYTF
.	TRBV10-2	TRBJ2-7	.	TGCGCCAGCAGTATACAGTCCTACGAGCAGTACTTC	CASSIQSYEQYF
TRBD1	TRBV10-3	TRBJ2-1	.	TGTGCCATCAGTGAGCTACGACCCGGGACAGGGGTGTACAATGAGCAGTTCTTC	CAISELRPGTGVYNEQFF
.	TRBV7-3	TRBJ2-2	.	TGTGCCAGCAGCTTACAGGGTACGACCGGGGAGCTGTTTTTT	CASSLQGTTGELFF
.	TRBV5-1	TRBJ1-5	.	TGCGCCAGCAGCAGGGCGGCAGGGGATCAGCCCCAGCATTTT	CASSRAAGDQPQHF
.	TRBV4-1	TRBJ1-1	.	TGCGCCAGCAGCCAAGATCGTGGCGGCAACACTGAAGCTTTCTTT	CASSQDRGGNTEAFF
.	TRBV19	TRBJ2-7	.	TGTGCCAGTAGTGAGCAGACTACAAAAATCTCCTACGAGCAGTACTTC	CASSEQTTKISYEQYF
.	TRBV19	TRBJ1-1	once	TGTGCCAGTTCGATACAGGTGAACACTGAAGCTTTCTTT	CASSIQVNTEAFF
TRBD1	TRBV3-1/TRBV3-2	TRBJ1-3	.	TGTGCCAGCAGCCGGGGACAGGGAAACACCATATATTTT	CASSRGQGNTIYF
TRBD2	TRBV7-2	TRBJ2-1	.	TGTGCCAGCAGCCGGACTAGCAGGAGCTCCTACAATGAGCAGTTCTTC	CASSRTSRSSYNEQFF
.	TRBV5-6	TRBJ1-2	.	TGTGCCAGCAGCCCGGGAACAGGGTTGGGCGGCTACACCTTC	CASSPGTGLGGYTF
TRBD1	TRBV29-1	TRBJ1-2	.	TGCAGCGTTGGGCCCACAGGGGTCTATGGCTACACCTTC	CSVGPTGVYGYTF
TRBD1	TRBV6-2/TRBV6-3	TRBJ1-1	.	TGTGCCAGCAGCCGGACAGGGAAGGGAACTGAAGCTTTCTTT	CASSRTGKGTEAFF
TRBD1	TRBV7-9	TRBJ2-6	.	TGTGCCAGCAGCCCGAAGACAGGGGCCTTCTTCTCTGGGGCCAACGTCCTGACTTTC	CASSPKTGAFFSGANVLTF
.	TRBV5-1	TRBJ2-7	.	TGCGCCAGCAGCTTGGGAGGTGGATCCTACGAGCAGTACTTC	CASSLGGGSYEQYF
.	TRBV6-5	TRBJ2-7	.	TGTGCCAGCAGTTACTCGAGGGTTAGCTCCTACGAGCAGTACTTC	CASSYSRVSSYEQYF
TRBD1	TRBV5-5	TRBJ2-4	.	TGTGCCAGCAGCGGACAGGGGCCCTTAGCCAAAAACATTCAGTACTTC	CASSGQGPLAKNIQYF
.	TRBV18	TRBJ2-7	.	TGTGCCAGCTCACTCGACTTACAGGGTAACGAGCAGTACTTC	CASSLDLQGNEQYF
TRBD2	TRBV20-1	TRBJ2-3	.	TGCAGTGCTAGTTTCGGGGGGACCTCAGATACGCAGTATTTT	CSASFGGTSDTQYF
.	TRBV28	TRBJ1-3	.	TGTGCCAGCAGATTTCTGGACAGACCTGGAAACACCATATATTTT	CASRFLDRPGNTIYF
.	TRBV7-2	TRBJ1-4	.	TGTGCCAGCAGCTACAAACAGGGTATCATTGAAAAACTGTTTTTT	CASSYKQGIIEKLFF
TRBD1	TRBV2	TRBJ2-1	.	TGTGCCAAACAACCGGGACAGGGGGCTCTTGAGCAGTTCTTC	CAKQPGQGALEQFF
.	TRBV5-1	TRBJ2-1	few	TGCGCCAGCAGCTCGCTAGTAGGCGGGGCACACCTTTACAACAATGAGCAGTTCTTC	CASSSLVGGAHLYNNEQFF
TRBD2	TRBV5-4	TRBJ2-5	.	TGTGCCAGCAGCGCACCTGAGCGGGGGCAAGAGACCCAGTACTTC	CASSAPERGQETQYF
.	TRBV5-5	TRBJ2-7	.	TGTGCCAGCAGCTTGGAAGAGCGGGTCTCCTACGAGCAGTACTTC	CASSLEERVSYEQYF
.	TRBV6-6	TRBJ2-3	.	TGTGCCAGCAGTTACTCTGGCCAGACAGATACGCAGTATTTT	CASSYSGQTDTQYF
TRBD2	TRBV9	TRBJ2-2	once	TGTGCCAGCAGCGCTATTAGCGGGGGGTACACCGGGGAGCTGTTTTTT	CASSAISGGYTGELFF
TRBD1	TRBV7-2	TRBJ2-7	.	TGTGCCAGCAGCTCGTCCCGGGACAGGCTCTACGAGCAGTACTTC	CASSSSRDRLYEQYF
TRBD1	TRBV28	TRBJ2-2	.	TGTGCCAGCAGCCGCTTCGGACAGGGGGAAACCGGGGAGCTGTTTTTT	CASSRFGQGETGELFF
TRBD2	TRBV18	TRBJ2-1	once	TGTGCCAGCTCACTGCGGACTAGCGGGAGTATTGGTGAGCAGTTCTTC	CASSLRTSGSIGEQFF
TRBD1	TRBV27	TRBJ2-7	.	TGTGCCAGCAGTCAAAGACCCCTCCGGGACAGGGGTTACGAGCAGTACTTC	CASSQRPLRDRGYEQYF
TRBD1	TRBV4-3	TRBJ2-7	.	TGCGCCAGCAGCCAAGATAAGATGGCAGGGGGCTCCTACGAGCAGTACTTC	CASSQDKMAGGSYEQYF
TRBD1	TRBV27	TRBJ1-2	.	TGTGCCAGCAGCCGACGTGGCAGGGGGCTTGACTATGGCTACACCTTC	CASSRRGRGLDYGYTF
.	TRBV6-5	TRBJ1-4	.	TGTGCCAGCAGCGTAAACAGGTTCACTAATGAAAAACTGTTTTTT	CASSVNRFTNEKLFF
.	TRBV19	TRBJ2-3	.	TGTGCCAGTAGTACTTCGACAGGGTCGGGGGCAGATACGCAGTATTTT	CASSTSTGSGADTQYF
.	TRBV6-5	TRBJ1-2	.	TGTGCCAGCAGAGCAGGGTTCGGCTACACCTTC	CASRAGFGYTF
TRBD2	TRBV18	TRBJ2-5	.	TGTGCCAGCTCACAAACCCTGACTAGCGGGGGTGAAGAGACCCAGTACTTC	CASSQTLTSGGEETQYF
.	TRBV14	TRBJ1-1	.	TGTGCCAGCAGCCAAGACTGGCGGGATAGCACTGAAGCTTTCTTT	CASSQDWRDSTEAFF
TRBD1	TRBV6-5	TRBJ1-1	.	TGTGCCAGCAGGTCCCCGGGACAGGGGAACACTGAAGCTTTCTTT	CASRSPGQGNTEAFF